What follows are 13 T cell receptor beta chains derived from one specimen sequenced in a study of shared clonotypes between healthy human individuals. TCRdb's table, derived via immunoSEQ multiplex PCR, lists solely in-frame clones and lacks some. The repertoire has 600,000 to 750,000 clones, just under 75% of them found once; the top ten carry about 1.8%. The sample comprised memory CD4+ T cells sorted from blood. Subset meaning: CD45RA-negative fraction. All receptors derive from a young woman in good health.

The chain couples TRBV10-1 to TRBJ2-2; D is perhaps TRBD1 (6 bases). CDR3 length equals 17 residues. Trimming took 5 bases from V and 0 from J, leaving 16 bases between them. Germline V gene lookup returns CDR1 WNHNN and CDR2 SYGVQD (reference sequence). This chain's CDR3 is CASSSSPRTANTGELFF. Here the CDR3 DNA reads TGCGCCAGCAGTTCTAGTCCTAGGACAGCGAACACCGGGGAGCTGTTTTTT.

The chain combines TRBV7-2 with TRBJ2-1; D assignment may be TRBD1 or TRBD2 (6 bases each). The V and J ends lost 5 bases and 6 bases respectively, with 14 bases between them. The CDR3 consists of 14 residues. CDR1 SGHTA and CDR2 FQGNSA come from the germline V gene. In DNA, the CDR3 is TGTGCCAGCAGCCCTGGAGGGGGTGTCAATGAGCAGTTCTTC. Encoded protein: CASSPGGGVNEQFF.

J is TRBJ2-2 and V is TRBV10-3; 10 bases are shared with TRBD1. The CDR3 length is 15 residues. CDR1 is ENHRY and CDR2 is SYGVKD in the germline V gene. V lost 6 bases and J lost 7; bases outside the gene matches: 8. CDR3 sequence: CAISAGQGRSGELFF. The CDR3 coding sequence is TGTGCCATCAGCGCGGGACAGGGGCGCAGCGGGGAGCTGTTTTTT.

The chain links TRBV2 to TRBJ2-3; TRBD2 matches 7 bases. The V segment lost 2 bases and the J segment 5 bases; nucleotides outside the gene matches: 4. The CDR3 has 14 residues. Germline V gene lookup returns CDR1 SNHLY and CDR2 FYNNEI. CDR3 nucleotides: TGTGCCAGCAGTGAACTCCGGGGGGTAGATACGCAGTATTTT. Amino acid sequence: CASSELRGVDTQYF.

This sequence joins TRBV10-3 and TRBJ2-7; D may match TRBD1 or TRBD2 (5 bases each). The CDR3 length is 12 residues. Deletions cut 3 bases from V and 12 bases from J, with 15 bases between. Germline CDR1 ENHRY, CDR2 SYGVKD. In nucleotides, the CDR3 is TGTGCCATCAGTGAAGACGGGGTAGGGGTGTACTTC. Encoded protein: CAISEDGVGVYF.

In this sample, this clone turned up a few times. This chain joins TRBV14 and TRBJ2-2, with a tentative D call TRBD1 (6 bases). Trimming took 5 bases from V and 4 from J, leaving 14 bases between them. Per the germline V gene, CDR1 is SGHDN and CDR2 is FVKESK. The CDR3 is made up of 15 amino acids. The CDR3 sequence is CASSSWTDLTGELFF. CDR3 DNA sequence: TGTGCCAGCAGCTCCTGGACAGACCTCACCGGGGAGCTGTTTTTT.

The DNA for the CDR3 is TGTGCCAGCAGTGGACAGGGAAAGAGCTCCTACAATGAGCAGTTCTTC. Its protein product is CASSGQGKSSYNEQFF. The chain couples TRBV28 to TRBJ2-1; TRBD1 agrees at 8 bases. In germline, CDR1 is MDHEN, CDR2 SYDVKM. Trimming at V came to 5 bases and at J to 0 bases, leaving 6 bases not matched to a gene. CDR3 length equals 16 residues.

The chain uses TRBV10-3 and TRBJ2-7, with 14 bases identical to TRBD2. V lost 2 bases and J lost 4; bases outside the gene matches: 10. There are 18 residues in the CDR3. Germline V gene lookup returns CDR1 ENHRY and CDR2 SYGVKD. In DNA, the CDR3 is TGTGCCATCAGTGAGACGACCGGGACTAGCGGGAGTGGTTACGAGCAGTACTTC. Translation gives CAISETTGTSGSGYEQYF.

The rearrangement uses TRBV11-3 and TRBJ2-2, with D possibly being TRBD1 (6 bases). Germline V gene sequence: CDR1 SGHNT, CDR2 YENEEA. Deletions cut 0 bases from V and 7 bases from J, with 15 bases between. The CDR3 spans 16 residues. CDR3 nucleotides: TGTGCCAGCAGCTTAGATGACAGGCAGGGTGGCGGGGAGCTGTTTTTT. This codes for CASSLDDRQGGGELFF.

V and J are TRBV29-1 and TRBJ1-1; 8 bases are a match to TRBD1. The CDR3 contains 13 residues. CDR1 and CDR2 (germline): SQVTM, ANQGSEA. V was clipped by 6 bases and J by 7 bases; unmatched bases: 10. The CDR3 nucleotides are TGCAGCGTGTTGACAGGGGCTATAGTTGAAGCTTTCTTT. Protein: CSVLTGAIVEAFF.

The CDR3 coding sequence is TGTGCCAGTAGTACTAGCGGTAGCGCGGGCGAGCAGTACTTC. Residues: CASSTSGSAGEQYF. The chain has TRBV19 and TRBJ2-7; 7 bases are shared with TRBD2. After removal of 4 bases from V and 6 bases from J, the junction contained 9 bases not matched to a gene. This CDR3 contains 14 residues. The germline V gene encodes CDR1 LNHDA and CDR2 SQIVND (reference sequence).

Concerning this clone: Relative to the germline gene, one junction end is altered; a read error may explain this. This chain links TRBV7-9 with TRBJ1-1, with D possibly being TRBD1 (5 bases). Germline assignment: CDR1 SEHNR and CDR2 FQNEAQ (reference sequence). The CDR3 has 11 residues. CDR3 residues: CASRANTEAFF. The CDR3 DNA sequence: TGTGCGAGCAGGGCGAACACTGAAGCTTTCTTT.

J is TRBJ1-1 and V is TRBV29-1, with 9 bases lining up with TRBD1. Unmatched junction bases numbered 9, after V lost 3 bases and J lost 7 bases. Germline V gives CDR1 SQVTM, CDR2 ANQGSEA. The length of the CDR3 is 14 residues. The CDR3 reads CSVEDGTGTDEAFF. CDR3 sequence (DNA): TGCAGCGTTGAGGATGGGACAGGGACCGATGAAGCTTTCTTT.